The 25 T cell receptor beta chains below come from one sample, sequenced in a study of shared clonotypes between healthy human individuals. Here immunoSEQ multiplex PCR was the method, and the copy in TCRdb shows in-frame clones only, minus some. This sample has under 1,100,000 clones, with roughly 80% found just once. The source material was memory CD4+ T cells sorted from blood. The subset was: CD45RA-negative fraction. The source of these receptors is a man aged 18 to 29 in good health.

The V call is TRBV6-8, the J call TRBJ1-3; D remains unclear. Germline V CDR1 and CDR2: MNHGY, SAAAGT. With 4 bases removed from V and 3 bases from J, the gap between germline ends came to 10 bases. The CDR3 length is 14 residues. The CDR3 DNA reads TGTGCCAGCAGTTTACAAGGGAATGGAAACACCATATATTTT. This codes for CASSLQGNGNTIYF.

V gene TRBV5-5 combines with J gene TRBJ1-2, with D hard to call. The CDR3 contains 17 residues. Per the germline V gene, CDR1 is SGHKS and CDR2 is YYEKEE (reference sequence). Between the trimmed V and J ends, which lost 0 bases and 8 bases, there was a span of 23 bases. The CDR3 loop reads CASSLDIGLLSAGGYTF. As DNA, the CDR3 is TGTGCCAGCAGCTTGGATATCGGCCTGCTCTCAGCGGGAGGCTACACCTTC.

The gene calls are TRBV6-6 and TRBJ1-1; D unclear. The CDR3 runs 15 residues. Germline values: CDR1 MNHNY, CDR2 SVGAGI (reference sequence). V shed 0 bases and J shed 0 bases, with 8 bases lying between them. The CDR3 loop is CASSYSRSLNTEAFF. As DNA, the CDR3 is TGTGCCAGCAGTTACTCGCGCAGCTTGAACACTGAAGCTTTCTTT.

This sequence joins TRBV15 and TRBJ2-4; 7 nucleotides line up with TRBD2. J lost 6 bases, V lost 5 bases, and 4 bases had no gene match. Germline V gene sequence: CDR1 LNHNV, CDR2 YYDKDF (reference sequence). The CDR3 extends over 13 amino acids. CDR3 DNA: TGTGCCACCAGCGGACTAGATGGAAACATTCAGTACTTC. Translating it yields CATSGLDGNIQYF. Using reference TRBV15 and TRBJ2-4 for the parts outside the CDR3, the full variable domain is DAMVIQNPRYQVTQFGKPVTLSCSQTLNHNVMYWYQQKSSQAPKLLFHYYDKDFNNEADTPDNFQSRRPNTSFCFLDIRSPGLGDTAMYLCATSGLDGNIQYFGAGTRLSVL.

The chain links TRBV29-1 to TRBJ2-5, with 8 bases aligning to TRBD1. The DNA end is a closer match to TRBJ2-7, so the J assignment may be wrong. CDR3 length equals 14 residues. Germline CDR1 reads SQVTM; CDR2 reads ANQGSEA. CDR3 nucleotide sequence: TGCAGCGTTGAATTTGGACAGGGTCTGAACGAGCAGTACTTC. It is translated as CSVEFGQGLNEQYF.

There are a few counts of this clone. J is TRBJ1-1 and V is TRBV27, with 8 bases that match TRBD1. This CDR3 contains 15 residues. CDR1 is MNHEY and CDR2 is SMNVEV in the germline V gene (reference sequence). V shed 8 bases, J shed 7 bases, and the junction held 15 bases outside the gene matches. Written as DNA, the CDR3 is TGTGCCAGCTTAAACCGACAGGGGAAAAAGAGTGAAGCTTTCTTT. Translated, it gives CASLNRQGKKSEAFF.

The rearrangement uses TRBV19 and TRBJ1-3; D is unclear. The CDR3 has 16 residues. The germline gives CDR1 LNHDA, CDR2 SQIVND (reference sequence). The V end lost 5 bases, the J end lost 0 bases, and 14 bases lay between the germline ends. CDR3 sequence (DNA): TGTGCCAGTAGTCCCCGCCAGCTCCTCTCTGGAAACACCATATATTTT. Its protein is CASSPRQLLSGNTIYF.

V is TRBV25-1 and J is TRBJ2-2, with D unclear. The CDR3 length is 13 residues. Deletions cut 4 bases from V and 8 bases from J, with 11 bases between. Germline-derived CDR1 and CDR2 are MGHDK and SYGVNS. For the CDR3, the DNA is TGTGCCAGCAGTGTGCAGGTGGCGGGGGAGCTGTTTTTT. It is translated as CASSVQVAGELFF.

As to this clone: Other DNA sequences in this specimen translate into the identical CDR3. The chain links TRBV5-1 to TRBJ1-2; D is uncertain. The CDR3 is made up of 13 amino acids. Per the germline V gene, CDR1 is SGHRS and CDR2 is YFSETQ. V lost 4 bases and J lost 0, with 7 bases in between. The CDR3 DNA sequence: TGCGCCAGCAGCGTGACGGCTAACTATGGCTACACCTTC. This sequence encodes CASSVTANYGYTF.

The chain joins TRBV30 to TRBJ2-1; D might be TRBD1 (7 bases). Germline V gene lookup returns CDR1 GTSNPN and CDR2 SVGIG (reference sequence). This CDR3 is 12 amino acids long. The V gene lost 3 bases and the J gene lost 8 bases, with 11 bases spanning the gap. CDR3 protein: CAWSARGDEQFF. Written as DNA, the CDR3 is TGTGCCTGGAGCGCCAGGGGGGATGAGCAGTTCTTC.

This clone has only a few counts. V usage is TRBV19 and J usage is TRBJ1-6; the match to TRBD1 covers 10 bases. Germline V gene sequence: CDR1 LNHDA, CDR2 SQIVND (reference sequence). The CDR3 is made up of 15 amino acids. V gave up 6 bases and J gave up 7 bases; unmatched junction bases: 6. This CDR3 is CASSLGQGTNSPLHF. CDR3 DNA: TGTGCCAGTAGCCTGGGACAGGGGACCAATTCACCCCTCCACTTT.

The chain recombines TRBV5-1 with TRBJ2-2; D gene ambiguous. The CDR3 has 16 amino acids. Looked up from germline, CDR1 is SGHRS and CDR2 is YFSETQ. Trimming left V 0 bases short and J 0 bases short, with 9 bases between. CDR3 region: CASSLGRHTNTGELFF. CDR3 nucleotides: TGCGCCAGCAGCTTGGGTCGCCACACGAACACCGGGGAGCTGTTTTTT. The whole variable domain, filled in from reference TRBV5-1 and TRBJ2-2, reads KAGVTQTPRYLIKTRGQQVTLSCSPISGHRSVSWYQQTPGQGLQFLFEYFSETQRNKGNFPGRFSGRQFSNSRSEMNVSTLELGDSALYLCASSLGRHTNTGELFFGEGSRLTVL.

This clone was detected many times. The chain is built from TRBV7-2 and TRBJ2-7, with unresolved D. The CDR3 contains 11 residues. From germline, CDR1 is SGHTA and CDR2 FQGNSA. V gave up 0 bases and J gave up 6 bases, with 3 bases separating them. The CDR3 is CASSLAAEQYF. The CDR3 DNA reads TGTGCCAGCAGCTTAGCAGCCGAGCAGTACTTC.

The rearrangement links TRBV19 to TRBJ2-2; D may be TRBD2 (5 bases). The V end was cut by 6 bases, the J end by 3 bases, with 14 bases between. This CDR3 contains 15 residues. The germline gives CDR1 LNHDA, CDR2 SQIVND (reference sequence). The DNA for the CDR3 is TGTGCCAGTAGACGGGGAGAGATTCACACCGGGGAGCTGTTTTTT. Protein: CASRRGEIHTGELFF.

The CDR3 loop is CASSPSGTGYSPLHF. The CDR3 DNA follows: TGTGCCAGCAGTCCCTCCGGGACAGGGTATTCACCCCTCCACTTT. The J gene is TRBJ1-6, the V gene TRBV27, with 9 bases fitting TRBD1. The CDR3 consists of 15 residues. Germline CDR1 is MNHEY and CDR2 is SMNVEV (reference sequence). J lost 8 bases, V lost 5 bases, and 7 bases had no gene match.

The rearrangement uses TRBV2 and TRBJ2-7, with D possibly being TRBD1 (6 bases). Looked up from germline, CDR1 is SNHLY and CDR2 is FYNNEI. This CDR3 has 14 residues. V was trimmed by 6 bases and J by 4 bases, leaving 16 bases between them. The CDR3 sequence: CASRAILQGYEQYF. DNA for the CDR3: TGTGCCAGCAGGGCAATCTTACAGGGATACGAGCAGTACTTC.

V gene TRBV4-2 combines with J gene TRBJ2-2; TRBD2 matches at 8 bases. Germline V CDR1 and CDR2: LGHNA, YNFKEQ. The CDR3 length is 16 residues. V shed 4 bases, J shed 4 bases, and the junction held 8 bases outside the gene matches. The CDR3: CASSPLAGSRTGELFF. The CDR3 DNA follows: TGTGCCAGCAGCCCCTTAGCGGGGTCGCGCACCGGGGAGCTGTTTTTT.

V gene TRBV10-1 combines with J gene TRBJ1-1; perhaps TRBD1 as D (6 bases). Trimming left V 4 bases short and J 6 bases short, with 15 bases between. Germline V lookup: CDR1 WNHNN, CDR2 SYGVQD (reference sequence). The CDR3 is made up of 14 amino acids. CDR3 region: CASSAYRDASEAFF. The CDR3 DNA reads as TGCGCCAGCAGTGCCTACAGGGATGCTTCTGAAGCTTTCTTT.

CDR3 protein: CASSRPGQGYEQYF. The CDR3 DNA reads TGCGCCAGCAGCCGACCGGGACAGGGCTACGAGCAGTACTTC. The chain joins TRBV4-1 to TRBJ2-7; the match to TRBD1 covers 9 bases. Germline V gives CDR1 MGHRA, CDR2 YSYEKL. This CDR3 contains 14 residues. V was pared by 4 bases and J by 3 bases, with 4 bases of the junction left unmatched.

This CDR3 reads CASISGTGSNTEAFF. Here the CDR3 DNA reads TGCGCCAGCATTTCAGGGACAGGATCGAACACTGAAGCTTTCTTT. The rearrangement joins TRBV5-1 to TRBJ1-1; 8 nucleotides match TRBD1. In germline, CDR1 is SGHRS, CDR2 YFSETQ. V lost 6 bases, J lost 1 base, and 8 bases stayed unmatched. There are 15 residues in the CDR3.

The chain joins TRBV6-1 to TRBJ1-6; tentative D call: TRBD1 (5 bases). Per the germline V gene, CDR1 is MNHNS and CDR2 is SASEGT. V gave up 7 bases and J gave up 9 bases, with 10 bases separating them. CDR3 size: 12 residues. In DNA, the CDR3 is TGTGCCAGCATCAGGGATGGTTCACCCCTCCACTTT. Protein product: CASIRDGSPLHF.

This chain links TRBV28 with TRBJ2-7, with 7 bases aligning to TRBD1. Germline V CDR1 and CDR2: MDHEN, SYDVKM. Germline trimming cut 4 bases from V and 6 bases from J; bases unmatched to any gene: 12. The CDR3 runs 15 residues. Here the CDR3 DNA reads TGTGCCAGCAGTTCCTTGACAGGGACCGGGCTCGAGCAGTACTTC. It specifies CASSSLTGTGLEQYF.

This clone was counted at least ten times. V usage is TRBV18 and J usage is TRBJ2-3; D tentatively reads TRBD1 or TRBD2 (5 bases each). This CDR3 is built from 17 residues. Trimming left V 0 bases short and J 4 bases short, with 17 bases between. Germline lookup yields CDR1 KGHSH and CDR2 LQKENI. The CDR3 DNA reads TGTGCCAGCTCACCACCACAGAGGGGCGTCAGCGCAGATACGCAGTATTTT. Residues: CASSPPQRGVSADTQYF.

V usage is TRBV5-1 and J usage is TRBJ2-1; 8 positions match TRBD2. With V trimmed by 0 bases and J by 5 bases, 4 bases remained unmatched. The CDR3 sequence is 15 residues long. CDR1 and CDR2 (germline): SGHRS, YFSETQ. The CDR3 coding sequence is TGCGCCAGCAGCTTGGAGACTAGCGCAGACAATGAGCAGTTCTTC. Protein product: CASSLETSADNEQFF. The variable domain in full, completed from reference TRBV5-1 and TRBJ2-1, reads KAGVTQTPRYLIKTRGQQVTLSCSPISGHRSVSWYQQTPGQGLQFLFEYFSETQRNKGNFPGRFSGRQFSNSRSEMNVSTLELGDSALYLCASSLETSADNEQFFGPGTRLTVL.

Points on this clone: The sample carries other DNA sequences with the same CDR3. V gene TRBV6-6 combines with J gene TRBJ2-7; D is uncertain. The ends were cut back, 8 bases at V and 0 bases at J, with 5 bases in the middle. The CDR3 has 11 residues. Looked up from germline, CDR1 is MNHNY and CDR2 is SVGAGI (reference sequence). The CDR3 spells CASGISYEQYF. Written as DNA, the CDR3 is TGTGCCAGCGGGATCTCCTACGAGCAGTACTTC.